This TCR beta chain derives from a study of CD8+CD57+ T cells in acquired aplastic anemia. Study observations and caveats: Levels of CD8+ Simpson's diversity were not significantly distinct in patients versus controls. Fewer than 30 CD8+ CDR3 sequences were shared between patients and controls.

This clonotype was recorded many times. The antigen is undetermined. Between the trimmed V and J ends, which lost 10 bases and 8 bases, there was a span of 22 bases. Germline V gene data show CDR1 as KGHDR and CDR2 as SFDVKD. The CDR3 has 14 amino acids. Genomic DNA acted as the template from which TCR beta VDJ combination and CDR3 sequence profiling were carried out. From the reads, TCRdb called clonotypes with MiXCR, one entry per CDR3 protein. The sample records about 81,000 distinct CDR3 sequences, under 50% being singletons. J is TRBJ1-2 and V is TRBV24-1; D might be TRBD1 (6 bases). The sequenced sample consisted of sorted CD4+, CD8+, or CD8+CD57+ T cells (not recorded which) from PBMCs. The TCR sequence derives from a human donor in good health, serving as a control. CDR3 protein: CATRDGGAVEGYTF. In DNA, the CDR3 is TGTGCCACTCGGGATGGGGGGGCCGTCGAGGGCTACACCTTC.